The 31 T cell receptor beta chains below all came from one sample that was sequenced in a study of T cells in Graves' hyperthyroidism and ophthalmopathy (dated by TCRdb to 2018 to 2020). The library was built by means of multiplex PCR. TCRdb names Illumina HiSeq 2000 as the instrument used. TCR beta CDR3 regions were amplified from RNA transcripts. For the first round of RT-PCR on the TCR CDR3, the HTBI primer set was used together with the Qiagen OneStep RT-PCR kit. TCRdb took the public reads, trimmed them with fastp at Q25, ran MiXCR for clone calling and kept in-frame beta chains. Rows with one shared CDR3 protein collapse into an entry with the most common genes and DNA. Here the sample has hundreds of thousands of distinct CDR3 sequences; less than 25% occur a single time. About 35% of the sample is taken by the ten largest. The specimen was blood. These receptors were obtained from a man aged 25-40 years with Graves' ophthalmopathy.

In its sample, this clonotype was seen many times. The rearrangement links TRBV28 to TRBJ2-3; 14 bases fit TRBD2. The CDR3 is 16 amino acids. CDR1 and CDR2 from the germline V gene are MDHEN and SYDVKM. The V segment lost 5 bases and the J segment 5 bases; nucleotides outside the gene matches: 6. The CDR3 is CASSLGTSGSLDTQYF. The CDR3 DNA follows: TGTGCCAGCAGTCTCGGGACTAGCGGGAGTCTAGATACGCAGTATTTT.

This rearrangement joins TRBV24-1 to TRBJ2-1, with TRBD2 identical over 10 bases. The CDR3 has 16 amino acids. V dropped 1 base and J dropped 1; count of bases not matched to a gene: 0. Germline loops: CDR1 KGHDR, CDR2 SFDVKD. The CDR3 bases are TGTGCCACCAGTGATTTACTAGCGGGGTCCTACAATGAGCAGTTCTTC. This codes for CATSDLLAGSYNEQFF.

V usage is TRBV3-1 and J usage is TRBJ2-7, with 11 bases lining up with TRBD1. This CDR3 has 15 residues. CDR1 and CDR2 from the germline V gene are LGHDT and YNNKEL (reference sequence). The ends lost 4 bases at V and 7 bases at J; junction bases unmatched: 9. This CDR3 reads CASSPNPGTGGEQYF. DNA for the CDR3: TGTGCCAGCAGCCCCAACCCAGGGACAGGGGGTGAGCAGTACTTC.

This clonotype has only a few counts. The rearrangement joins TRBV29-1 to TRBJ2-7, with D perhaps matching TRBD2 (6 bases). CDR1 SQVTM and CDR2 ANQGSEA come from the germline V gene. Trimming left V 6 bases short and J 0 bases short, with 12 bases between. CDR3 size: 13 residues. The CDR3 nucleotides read TGCAGCGTGCGAGGAGGGATCTCCTACGAGCAGTACTTC. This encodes CSVRGGISYEQYF.

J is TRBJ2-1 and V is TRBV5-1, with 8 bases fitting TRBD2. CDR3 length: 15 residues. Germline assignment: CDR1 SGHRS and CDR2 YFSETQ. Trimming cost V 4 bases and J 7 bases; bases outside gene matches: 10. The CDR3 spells CASSRAGASGNEQFF. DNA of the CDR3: TGCGCCAGCAGCCGAGCGGGAGCCTCGGGTAATGAGCAGTTCTTC.

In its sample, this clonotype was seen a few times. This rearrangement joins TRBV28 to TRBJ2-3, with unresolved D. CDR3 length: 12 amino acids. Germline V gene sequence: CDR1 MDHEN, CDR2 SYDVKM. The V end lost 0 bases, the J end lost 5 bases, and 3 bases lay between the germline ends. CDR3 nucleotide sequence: TGTGCCAGCAGTTTATGGGGAGATACGCAGTATTTT. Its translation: CASSLWGDTQYF.

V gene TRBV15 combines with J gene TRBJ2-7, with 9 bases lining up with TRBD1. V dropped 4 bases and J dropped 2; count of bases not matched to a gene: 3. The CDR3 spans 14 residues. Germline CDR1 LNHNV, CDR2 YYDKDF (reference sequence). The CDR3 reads CATSTDRGAYEQYF. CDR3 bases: TGTGCCACCAGCACCGACAGGGGGGCCTACGAGCAGTACTTC. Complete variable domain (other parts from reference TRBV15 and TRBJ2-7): DAMVIQNPRYQVTQFGKPVTLSCSQTLNHNVMYWYQQKSSQAPKLLFHYYDKDFNNEADTPDNFQSRRPNTSFCFLDIRSPGLGDTAMYLCATSTDRGAYEQYFGPGTRLTVT.

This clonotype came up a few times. CDR3 DNA sequence: TGCAGTGCTAGGGAGTTGGGTGCCTGGGCCAACGTCCTGACTTTC. It codes for CSARELGAWANVLTF. This sequence joins TRBV20-1 and TRBJ2-6, with D unclear. This CDR3 spans 15 amino acids. Trimming took off 3 bases at V and 5 bases at J, with 14 bases between the two ends. CDR1 DFQATT and CDR2 SNEGSKA come from the germline V gene (reference sequence).

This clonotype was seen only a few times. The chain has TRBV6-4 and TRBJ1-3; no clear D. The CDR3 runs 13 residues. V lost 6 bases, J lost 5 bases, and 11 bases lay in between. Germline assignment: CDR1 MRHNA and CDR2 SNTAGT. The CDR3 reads CASRQQWRNTIYF. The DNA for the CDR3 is TGTGCCAGCAGACAGCAGTGGAGAAACACCATATATTTT.

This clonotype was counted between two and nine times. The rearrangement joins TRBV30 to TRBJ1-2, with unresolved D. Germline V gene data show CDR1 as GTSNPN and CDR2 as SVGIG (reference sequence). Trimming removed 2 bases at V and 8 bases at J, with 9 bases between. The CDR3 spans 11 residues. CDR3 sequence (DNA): TGTGCCTGGAGTCCCCTTCTCGGCTACACCTTC. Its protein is CAWSPLLGYTF. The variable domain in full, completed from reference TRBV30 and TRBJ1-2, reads SQTIHQWPATLVQPVGSPLSLECTVEGTSNPNLYWYRQAAGRGLQLLFYSVGIGQISSEVPQNLSASRPQDRQFILSSKKLLLSDSGFYLCAWSPLLGYTFGSGTRLTVV.

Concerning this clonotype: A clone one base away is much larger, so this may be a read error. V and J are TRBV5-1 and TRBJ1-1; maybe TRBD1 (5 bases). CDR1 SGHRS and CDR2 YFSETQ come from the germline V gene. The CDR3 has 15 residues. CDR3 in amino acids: CAGSSPTALNTEAFF. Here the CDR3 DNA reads TGTGCCGGCAGCTCGCCGACAGCACTGAACACTGAAGCTTTCTTT. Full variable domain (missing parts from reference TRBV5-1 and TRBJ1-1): KAGVTQTPRYLIKTRGQQVTLSCSPISGHRSVSWYQQTPGQGLQFLFEYFSETQRNKGNFPGRFSGRQFSNSRSEMNVSTLELGDSALYLCAGSSPTALNTEAFFGQGTRLTVV.

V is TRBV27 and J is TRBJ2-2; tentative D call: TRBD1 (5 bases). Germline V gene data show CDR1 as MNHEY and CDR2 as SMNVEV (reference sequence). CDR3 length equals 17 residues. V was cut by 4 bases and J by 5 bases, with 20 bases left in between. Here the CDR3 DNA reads TGTGCCAGCAGTTCCGACAGACCCCTTTTGGGGACCGGGGAGCTGTTTTTT. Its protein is CASSSDRPLLGTGELFF.

The CDR3 bases are TGTGCCAGCAGCTTTCGAGGACAGGGTGTCGGGGAGCTGTTTTTT. It encodes CASSFRGQGVGELFF. This chain connects TRBV13 to TRBJ2-2, with 8 bases that match TRBD1. Germline lookup yields CDR1 PRHDT and CDR2 FYEKMQ (reference sequence). The CDR3 extends over 15 amino acids. Losses at the gene ends were 3 bases for V and 7 bases for J; bases not matched to a gene: 7.

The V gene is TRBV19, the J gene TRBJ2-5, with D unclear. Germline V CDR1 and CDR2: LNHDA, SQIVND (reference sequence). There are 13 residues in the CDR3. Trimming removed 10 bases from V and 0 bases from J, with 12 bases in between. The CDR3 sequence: CATREGYQETQYF. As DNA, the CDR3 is TGTGCCACCCGTGAAGGGTACCAAGAGACCCAGTACTTC.

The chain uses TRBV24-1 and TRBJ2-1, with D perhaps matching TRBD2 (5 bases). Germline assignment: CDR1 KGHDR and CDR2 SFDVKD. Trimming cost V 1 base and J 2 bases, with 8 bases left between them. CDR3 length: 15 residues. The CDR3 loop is CATSDLTSTYNEQFF. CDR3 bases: TGTGCCACCAGTGATTTAACTAGTACCTACAATGAGCAGTTCTTC.

In DNA, the CDR3 is TGTGCCTGGAAAGAAAAAGGCGTCGGTTACGAGCAGTACTTC. It translates to CAWKEKGVGYEQYF. This sequence joins TRBV30 and TRBJ2-7, with D unresolved. This CDR3 comprises 14 residues. V gave up 4 bases and J gave up 4 bases, with 17 bases separating them. Germline V gene data show CDR1 as GTSNPN and CDR2 as SVGIG (reference sequence).

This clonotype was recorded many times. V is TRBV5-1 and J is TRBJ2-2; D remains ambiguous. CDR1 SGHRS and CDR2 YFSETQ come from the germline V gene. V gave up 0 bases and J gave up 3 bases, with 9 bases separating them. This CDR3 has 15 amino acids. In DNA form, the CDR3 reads TGCGCCAGCAGCTTGGTCGGTTGGGACACCGGGGAGCTGTTTTTT. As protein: CASSLVGWDTGELFF.

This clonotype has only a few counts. The CDR3 coding sequence is TGTGCCAGCAGCCAGATGAGACAGACTGAAGCTTTCTTT. It is translated as CASSQMRQTEAFF. This chain joins TRBV3-1 and TRBJ1-1; a weak D match, TRBD1 (5 bases). The V gene's germline CDR1 is LGHDT and CDR2 YNNKEL (reference sequence). The CDR3 totals 13 residues. Trimming took off 3 bases at V and 5 bases at J, with 10 bases between the two ends.

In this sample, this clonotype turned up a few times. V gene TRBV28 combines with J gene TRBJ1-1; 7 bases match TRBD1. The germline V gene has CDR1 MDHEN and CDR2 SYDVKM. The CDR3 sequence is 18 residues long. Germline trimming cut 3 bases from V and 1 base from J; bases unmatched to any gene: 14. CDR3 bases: TGTGCCAGCAGTTTGCTACAGGGGACCCGACCCCAGAACACTGAAGCTTTCTTT. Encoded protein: CASSLLQGTRPQNTEAFF. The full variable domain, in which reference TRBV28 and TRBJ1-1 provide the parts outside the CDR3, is DVKVTQSSRYLVKRTGEKVFLECVQDMDHENMFWYRQDPGLGLRLIYFSYDVKMKEKGDIPEGYSVSREKKERFSLILESASTNQTSMYLCASSLLQGTRPQNTEAFFGQGTRLTVV.

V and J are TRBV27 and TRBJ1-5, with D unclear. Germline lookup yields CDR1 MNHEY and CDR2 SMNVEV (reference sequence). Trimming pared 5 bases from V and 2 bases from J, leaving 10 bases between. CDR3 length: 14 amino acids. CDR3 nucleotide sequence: TGTGCCAGCAGTCCTTTGGCGGGCAATCAGCCCCAGCATTTT. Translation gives CASSPLAGNQPQHF.

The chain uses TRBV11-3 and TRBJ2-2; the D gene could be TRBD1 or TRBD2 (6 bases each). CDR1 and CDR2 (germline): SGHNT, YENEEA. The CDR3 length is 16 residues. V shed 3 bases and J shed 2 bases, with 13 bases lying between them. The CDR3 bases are TGTGCCAGCAGCTTGAGGGGGGACGTAAACACCGGGGAGCTGTTTTTT. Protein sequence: CASSLRGDVNTGELFF. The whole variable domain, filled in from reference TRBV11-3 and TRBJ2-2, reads EAGVVQSPRYKIIEKKQPVAFWCNPISGHNTLYWYLQNLGQGPELLIRYENEEAVDDSQLPKDRFSAERLKGVDSTLKIQPAELGDSAVYLCASSLRGDVNTGELFFGEGSRLTVL.

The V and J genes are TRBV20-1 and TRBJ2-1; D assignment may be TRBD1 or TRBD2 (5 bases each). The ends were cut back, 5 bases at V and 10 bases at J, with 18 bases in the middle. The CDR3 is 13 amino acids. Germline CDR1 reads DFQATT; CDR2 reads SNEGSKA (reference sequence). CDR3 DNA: TGCAGTGCTTCCCGGACCGGGACGCAGGAGCAGTTCTTC. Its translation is CSASRTGTQEQFF.

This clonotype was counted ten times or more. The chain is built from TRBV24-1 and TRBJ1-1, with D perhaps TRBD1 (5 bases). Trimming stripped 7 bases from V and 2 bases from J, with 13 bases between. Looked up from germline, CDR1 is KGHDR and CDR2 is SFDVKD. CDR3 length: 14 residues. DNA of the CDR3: TGTGCCACCAGAGGTAAGGGGTATAACACTGAAGCTTTCTTT. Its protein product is CATRGKGYNTEAFF.

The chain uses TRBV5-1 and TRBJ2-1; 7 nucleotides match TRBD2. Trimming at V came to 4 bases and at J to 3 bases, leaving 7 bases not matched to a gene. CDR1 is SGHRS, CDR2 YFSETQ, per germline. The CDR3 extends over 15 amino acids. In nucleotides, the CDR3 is TGCGCCAGCAGCCAAGAGCGGGAATACTACAATGAGCAGTTCTTC. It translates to CASSQEREYYNEQFF.

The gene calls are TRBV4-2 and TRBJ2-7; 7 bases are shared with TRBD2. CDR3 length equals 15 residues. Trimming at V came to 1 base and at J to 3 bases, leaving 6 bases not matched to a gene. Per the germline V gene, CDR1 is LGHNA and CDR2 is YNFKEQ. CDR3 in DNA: TGTGCCAGCAGCCAAGGGTCTAGCGGAGTCTACGAGCAGTACTTC. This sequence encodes CASSQGSSGVYEQYF.

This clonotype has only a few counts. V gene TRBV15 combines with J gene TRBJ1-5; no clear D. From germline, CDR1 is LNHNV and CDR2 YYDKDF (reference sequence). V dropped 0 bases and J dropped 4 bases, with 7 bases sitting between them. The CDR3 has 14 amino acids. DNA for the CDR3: TGTGCCACCAGCAGAGATCTGGGGAATCAGCCCCAGCATTTT. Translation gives CATSRDLGNQPQHF.

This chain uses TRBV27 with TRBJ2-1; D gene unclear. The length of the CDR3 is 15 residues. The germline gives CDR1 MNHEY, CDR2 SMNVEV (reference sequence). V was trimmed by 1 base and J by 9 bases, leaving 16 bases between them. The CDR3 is CASSLFGVASPEQFF. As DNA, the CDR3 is TGTGCCAGCAGTTTATTCGGAGTAGCCTCGCCTGAGCAGTTCTTC.

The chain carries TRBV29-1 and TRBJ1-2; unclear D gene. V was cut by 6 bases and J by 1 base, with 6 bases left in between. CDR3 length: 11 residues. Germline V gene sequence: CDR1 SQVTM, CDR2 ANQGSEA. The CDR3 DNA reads TGCAGCGTCCCAGATAACTATGGCTACACCTTC. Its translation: CSVPDNYGYTF.

The CDR3, as DNA: TGTGCCAGCAGTGAAAAGTTCCTCGTAGGGGCCAACGTCCTGACTTTC. The encoded protein is CASSEKFLVGANVLTF. The chain combines TRBV6-2 or TRBV6-3 with TRBJ2-6, with D unclear. Deletions cut 5 bases from V and 4 bases from J, with 15 bases between. Per germline, CDR1 MNHEY and CDR2 SVGEGT. The CDR3 loop spans 16 amino acids.

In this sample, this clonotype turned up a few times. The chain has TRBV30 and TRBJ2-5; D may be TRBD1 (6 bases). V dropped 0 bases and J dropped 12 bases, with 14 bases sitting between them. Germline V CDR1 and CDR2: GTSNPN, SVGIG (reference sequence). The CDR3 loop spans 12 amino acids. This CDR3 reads CAWSVLQGSEYF. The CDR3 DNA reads TGTGCCTGGAGTGTACTCCAGGGGAGTGAGTACTTC.

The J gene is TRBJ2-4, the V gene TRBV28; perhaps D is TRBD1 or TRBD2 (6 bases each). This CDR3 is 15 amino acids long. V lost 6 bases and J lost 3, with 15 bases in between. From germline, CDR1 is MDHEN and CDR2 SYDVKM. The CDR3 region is CASSGGGTGKNIQYF. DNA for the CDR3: TGTGCCAGCAGCGGGGGCGGCACTGGCAAAAACATTCAGTACTTC. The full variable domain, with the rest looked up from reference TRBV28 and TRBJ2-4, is DVKVTQSSRYLVKRTGEKVFLECVQDMDHENMFWYRQDPGLGLRLIYFSYDVKMKEKGDIPEGYSVSREKKERFSLILESASTNQTSMYLCASSGGGTGKNIQYFGAGTRLSVL.